A single sample gave rise to the 11 T cell receptor beta chains below, sequenced in a study of shared T cell receptors in the human thymus (dated by TCRdb to the early 2020s). Library creation used the immunoSEQ multiplex PCR assay. Drawn from immuneACCESS, this table holds only the in-frame rearrangements with V and J called that TCRdb kept. Clones are partly lost; checked studies trace under half to an unresolved V gene and leave the rest unexplained. The sample records hundreds of thousands of clones, about 80% of which are singletons. The ten largest make up around 0.013% of the sample. These same data were also listed under a study on human thymus T cells.

The sample taken for sequencing was thymocytes. These receptors originate from a boy younger than two with a congenital heart defect. Donor details come from another sample of the same person, matched by shared clones.

V is TRBV9 and J is TRBJ1-4, with 8 bases fitting TRBD1. Germline assignment: CDR1 SGDLS and CDR2 YYNGEE. The trim removed 3 bases at V and 8 bases at J, leaving 9 bases unmatched. This CDR3 region has 15 residues. CDR3 in amino acids: CASSASRGQLEKLFF. The DNA of the CDR3 is TGTGCCAGCAGCGCTTCCAGGGGGCAATTGGAAAAACTGTTTTTT.

CDR3 region: CASRPGQGFQETQYF. The DNA of the CDR3 is TGTGCCAGCAGACCGGGGCAGGGGTTCCAAGAGACCCAGTACTTC. The gene calls are TRBV27 and TRBJ2-5; maybe TRBD1 (6 bases). The CDR3 covers 15 residues. Trimming pared 6 bases from V and 1 base from J, leaving 15 bases between. CDR1 and CDR2 from the germline V gene are MNHEY and SMNVEV (reference sequence).

This clone was seen only once. The chain has TRBV5-1 and TRBJ2-3; TRBD1 matches 8 bases. CDR3 length equals 17 residues. Germline CDR1 and CDR2: SGHRS and YFSETQ. J lost 6 bases, V lost 0 bases, and 12 bases had no gene match. The CDR3 DNA sequence: TGCGCCAGCAGCTTGGACCTGGACAGGGACGGAAAGGATACGCAGTATTTT. This sequence encodes CASSLDLDRDGKDTQYF.

Comments on this clone: The same CDR3 is also encoded by other DNA sequences in this sample. The V gene is TRBV5-6, the J gene TRBJ2-7; D is ambiguous. Germline V lookup: CDR1 SGHDT, CDR2 YYEEEE. V gave up 2 bases and J gave up 3 bases, with 6 bases separating them. The CDR3 runs 12 residues. This CDR3 reads CASSLGGYEQYF. The CDR3, as DNA: TGTGCCAGCAGCTTAGGCGGCTACGAGCAGTACTTC.

CDR3 protein: CASSLASGTGRVAGELFF. The DNA for the CDR3 is TGTGCCAGCAGCTTAGCCTCCGGGACAGGGAGAGTGGCCGGGGAGCTGTTTTTT. The J gene is TRBJ2-2, the V gene TRBV7-2; 9 bases fit TRBD1. After removal of 0 bases from V and 6 bases from J, the junction contained 11 bases not matched to a gene. The V gene's germline CDR1 is SGHTA and CDR2 FQGNSA. This CDR3 region has 18 residues.

The chain employs TRBV11-2 and TRBJ2-3; TRBD2 matches 13 bases. The germline CDR1 and CDR2 sequences are SGHAT and FQNNGV. With 3 bases clipped from V and 2 bases from J, the junction kept 5 bases outside the gene matches. This CDR3 contains 17 residues. The CDR3 region is CASSLTSGRKTTDTQYF. Written as DNA, the CDR3 is TGTGCCAGCAGCTTGACTAGCGGGAGGAAGACCACAGATACGCAGTATTTT.

This clone was found once. The chain carries TRBV28 and TRBJ2-7; 7 bases are shared with TRBD1. Germline V CDR1 and CDR2: MDHEN, SYDVKM. V shed 6 bases and J 5 bases; nucleotides not matched to a gene: 16. The CDR3 contains 16 residues. The CDR3 here is CASRPTNHRGRDEQYF. CDR3 in DNA: TGTGCCAGCAGACCAACAAACCACAGGGGTCGGGACGAGCAGTACTTC.

CDR3 sequence reads: CASSPTGIFSYNEQFF. The DNA of the CDR3 is TGTGCCAGCAGCCCGACAGGGATCTTCTCCTACAATGAGCAGTTCTTC. This chain joins TRBV7-9 and TRBJ2-1, with 7 positions matching TRBD1. V dropped 5 bases and J dropped 0; count of bases not matched to a gene: 7. The CDR3 runs to 16 residues. CDR1 is SEHNR and CDR2 is FQNEAQ in the germline V gene (reference sequence).

This chain connects TRBV13 to TRBJ2-1; D gene ambiguous. The CDR3 is made up of 13 amino acids. In germline, CDR1 is PRHDT, CDR2 FYEKMQ (reference sequence). The germline V and J ends were trimmed by 7 bases and 6 bases, with 13 bases remaining between them. CDR3 DNA sequence: TGTGCCAGCACATATCCAAACAGCAATGAGCAGTTCTTC. Its translation: CASTYPNSNEQFF.

The V and J genes are TRBV4-1 and TRBJ2-7, with 10 bases fitting TRBD2. Trimming took 0 bases from V and 4 from J; bases not matched to a gene: 6. Germline assignment: CDR1 MGHRA and CDR2 YSYEKL. The length of the CDR3 is 16 residues. CDR3 sequence: CASSQDASGRSYEQYF. Written as DNA, the CDR3 is TGCGCCAGCAGCCAAGACGCTAGCGGGAGATCGTACGAGCAGTACTTC.

This chain uses TRBV28 with TRBJ2-7; 7 nucleotides line up with TRBD1. The V gene end was trimmed by 5 bases and the J gene end by 2 bases; junction bases not matched to a gene: 9. This CDR3 contains 15 residues. Germline V gives CDR1 MDHEN, CDR2 SYDVKM. CDR3 nucleotide sequence: TGTGCCAGCAGTGTAGGGGGCGTGAGGGCCTACGAGCAGTACTTC. This translates into CASSVGGVRAYEQYF.